Here is one TCR beta chain with its context. The sample belongs to a study of naive and memory T cell subsets. The germline CDR1 and CDR2 sequences are SGHRS and YFSETQ. Trimming stripped 4 bases from V and 5 bases from J, with 12 bases between. The CDR3 runs 13 residues. Four PCR rounds used nested alpha and beta constant region primers plus the SP2 primer. TCRdb analysed the 5' RACE reads with MiXCR anew, one entry per CDR3 protein. The repertoire holds about 32,000 distinct CDR3 sequences, with 16% as singletons. TCR cDNA received a 3' ligated oligonucleotide that carried a UMI. The TCR originated in a female donor in good health. The J gene is TRBJ2-5, the V gene TRBV5-1; D could derive from TRBD1 or TRBD2 (5 bases each). CDR3 in amino acids: CASSAVRDETQYF. CDR3 bases: TGCGCCAGCAGCGCCGTTAGGGACGAGACCCAGTACTTC.